This TCR beta chain was sequenced in a study of human T cells and chemical hapten exposure. Study-level information: Upper back patch tests used 0.01% DPC, scored after 6 days.

As handled by the study authors: Samples had a median of approximately 89,000 TCRs, ranging roughly 20,000 to 750,000. Using its own MiXCR run on the RACE reads, TCRdb lists one record per CDR3 protein. What appears here as the V and J calls and clone size reflects TCRdb's work, not the paper's. The profile shows just over 350,000 distinct CDR3 sequences, about 6.9% of them singletons. This clonotype was seen more than once but under ten times. V lost 4 bases, J lost 2 bases, and 3 bases stayed unmatched. Per germline, CDR1 SQVTM and CDR2 ANQGSEA. The length of the CDR3 is 14 residues. Time point denoted: patch test 2, 6 weeks after DPC sensitization. This sample's treatment: therapeutic diphenylcyclopropenone sensitization with weekly scalp DPC.

The J gene is TRBJ2-5, the V gene TRBV29-1; the match to TRBD1 covers 11 bases. This clonotype was obtained from a woman in her late teens or twenties with alopecia areata. Some clones in this sample may be carry-over from other donors' samples. This sample comprised whole blood, obtained in connection with sensitization to the hapten diphenylcyclopropenone (DPC). The chain's CDR3 is CSVGDRGTQETQYF. CDR3 DNA: TGCAGCGTTGGGGACAGGGGGACACAAGAGACCCAGTACTTC.